Following are 14 T cell receptor beta chains from one sample sequenced in a study of control samples from healthy donors and cancer patients. This table comes from immunoSEQ multiplex PCR, and its TCRdb copy is limited to in-frame clones, with some not included. The data contain 350,000 to 450,000 clones, 80% to 95% of them singletons. The sample comprised PBMCs. Receptors were obtained from a middle-aged man with head and neck cancer.

This sequence joins TRBV19 and TRBJ2-3; TRBD2 might be the D (6 bases). Trimming shortened V by 7 bases and J by 4 bases, and 9 bases separated the two germline ends. This CDR3 is built from 12 residues. Germline V lookup: CDR1 LNHDA, CDR2 SQIVND (reference sequence). The CDR3 loop reads CASTGDADTQYF. CDR3 DNA: TGTGCCAGTACGGGGGACGCAGATACGCAGTATTTT.

The chain is built from TRBV5-1 and TRBJ1-2, with D unclear. Germline V gene sequence: CDR1 SGHRS, CDR2 YFSETQ. The CDR3 loop spans 16 amino acids. Deletions cut 0 bases from V and 0 bases from J, with 12 bases between. The chain's CDR3 is CASSLGGWEPNYGYTF. The CDR3, as DNA: TGCGCCAGCAGCTTGGGCGGTTGGGAACCTAACTATGGCTACACCTTC.

The chain combines TRBV5-8 with TRBJ1-4; D remains unclear. CDR1 SGHTS and CDR2 YDEGEE come from the germline V gene. This CDR3 region has 14 residues. V was cut by 0 bases and J by 4 bases, with 7 bases left in between. CDR3 nucleotide sequence: TGTGCCAGCAGCTTGGTTGGACTTAATGAAAAACTGTTTTTT. Protein product: CASSLVGLNEKLFF.

J is TRBJ2-5 and V is TRBV28; 8 nucleotides align to TRBD1. The length of the CDR3 is 13 residues. Germline V gene data show CDR1 as MDHEN and CDR2 as SYDVKM. The ends lost 6 bases at V and 3 bases at J; junction bases unmatched: 3. The chain's CDR3 is CASRWTGKETQYF. The CDR3 coding sequence is TGTGCCAGCAGATGGACAGGGAAAGAGACCCAGTACTTC. The variable domain in full, with the rest retrieved from reference TRBV28 and TRBJ2-5, is DVKVTQSSRYLVKRTGEKVFLECVQDMDHENMFWYRQDPGLGLRLIYFSYDVKMKEKGDIPEGYSVSREKKERFSLILESASTNQTSMYLCASRWTGKETQYFGPGTRLLVL.

V and J are TRBV19 and TRBJ2-1, with 10 bases fitting TRBD2. The CDR3 has 15 amino acids. V was clipped by 2 bases and J by 9 bases; unmatched bases: 7. Germline-derived CDR1 and CDR2 are LNHDA and SQIVND (reference sequence). This CDR3 reads CASSIPASGRGEQFF. Written as DNA, the CDR3 is TGTGCCAGTAGTATACCTGCTAGCGGGAGAGGTGAGCAGTTCTTC.

The J gene is TRBJ2-2, the V gene TRBV7-3; perhaps TRBD2 as D (6 bases). Germline values: CDR1 SGHTA, CDR2 FQGTGA. V was clipped by 5 bases and J by 3 bases, with 10 bases between them. There are 14 residues in the CDR3. The CDR3 is CASSPTSHTGELFF. For the CDR3, the DNA is TGTGCCAGCAGCCCGACTAGTCACACCGGGGAGCTGTTTTTT.

The chain employs TRBV27 and TRBJ2-6, with unresolved D. Germline V gene data show CDR1 as MNHEY and CDR2 as SMNVEV (reference sequence). This CDR3 has 16 residues. V was pared by 6 bases and J by 3 bases, with 15 bases between. The CDR3 DNA reads TGTGCCAGCAGCCCATTGATAAGTGGTGGGGCCAACGTCCTGACTTTC. Protein sequence: CASSPLISGGANVLTF.

The rearrangement links TRBV12-3 or TRBV12-4 to TRBJ2-5; D gene unclear. The CDR3 is 12 residues long. Trimming cost V 6 bases and J 3 bases, with 8 bases left between them. The CDR3 DNA sequence: TGTGCCAGCAGCAGGTTGAAAGAGACCCAGTACTTC. Residues: CASSRLKETQYF.

The genes are TRBV30 and TRBJ1-2; D is undetermined. The germline CDR1 and CDR2 sequences are GTSNPN and SVGIG (reference sequence). The germline V and J ends were trimmed by 3 bases and 0 bases, with 14 bases remaining between them. The CDR3 is made up of 15 amino acids. As DNA, the CDR3 is TGTGCCTGGAGCGCAATGCGGCTAGCTAACTATGGCTACACCTTC. Protein sequence: CAWSAMRLANYGYTF.

J is TRBJ1-2 and V is TRBV28; tentatively, D is TRBD1 (5 bases). The V end lost 3 bases, the J end lost 13 bases, and 15 bases lay between the germline ends. CDR1 MDHEN and CDR2 SYDVKM come from the germline V gene. The CDR3 extends over 12 amino acids. CDR3 bases: TGTGCCAGCAGTTTCATGGGGGGAAGACCCACCTTC. It yields the protein CASSFMGGRPTF.

The chain recombines TRBV18 with TRBJ2-1; D uncertain. The germline V gene encodes CDR1 KGHSH and CDR2 LQKENI. The CDR3 extends over 15 amino acids. V lost 6 bases, J lost 0 bases, and 12 bases lay in between. CDR3 sequence (DNA): TGTGCCAGCTCCCCAACTCGTAGCTCCTACAATGAGCAGTTCTTC. The encoded protein is CASSPTRSSYNEQFF.

This chain joins TRBV7-2 and TRBJ2-1, with TRBD2 matching 9 bases. V shed 4 bases, J shed 9 bases, and the junction held 7 bases outside the gene matches. Germline V lookup: CDR1 SGHTA, CDR2 FQGNSA. This CDR3 has 14 residues. The CDR3 DNA sequence: TGTGCCAGCAGCTGGGGCGGGGGGGACGGTGAGCAGTTCTTC. This codes for CASSWGGGDGEQFF.

The genes are TRBV5-6 and TRBJ2-3; maybe TRBD2 (6 bases). Looked up from germline, CDR1 is SGHDT and CDR2 is YYEEEE. V was clipped by 4 bases and J by 7 bases, with 13 bases between them. The CDR3 sequence is 13 residues long. The CDR3 DNA reads as TGTGCCAGCAGCCTACGGAGGGCTAATACGCAGTATTTT. This translates into CASSLRRANTQYF.

The gene calls are TRBV28 and TRBJ1-2; no reliable D call. Germline values: CDR1 MDHEN, CDR2 SYDVKM. The ends were cut back, 8 bases at V and 5 bases at J, with 18 bases in the middle. The CDR3 covers 14 residues. The CDR3 region has the DNA TGTGCCAGCGCCCCGGGCGACGCCATTTATGGCTACACCTTC. Amino acids: CASAPGDAIYGYTF.